This TCR beta chain was identified in a study of regulatory T cells in long-lasting Graves disease. At the level of the study: Persistent Graves' disease denoted over 5 years of antithyroid drugs plus positive TSH receptor antibodies. Study-wide findings and caveats: Persistent Graves' patients showed less TCR diversity than newly diagnosed ones. Relative to new patients (roughly 1,000), persistent patients exhibited greater sharing of public clonotypes (about 3,000).

Trimming took 1 base from V and 8 from J, leaving 12 bases between them. Germline values: CDR1 SGHTA, CDR2 FQGNSA. CDR3 length: 14 amino acids. The sample's time point: persistent/refractory GD, antithyroid drugs over 5 years with positive TRAb. RNA isolated from PBMCs was used to make the TCR library. Tubes containing EDTA received 8 to 9.5 milliliters of drawn peripheral blood. According to the study, TCR beta libraries were built with iRepertoire HTBI primers and CDR3-region Arm-PCR. Each CDR3 protein gets one entry after TCRdb re-called the multiplex PCR reads with MiXCR. The data show some 300,000 distinct CDR3 sequences, roughly a fifth seen once. Turning to this clonotype: Its target is not known.

Sequencing was performed on peripheral blood mononuclear cells (PBMCs), taken when the disease was refractory, from a patient treated with antithyroid drugs. The clonotype comes from a female donor with Graves disease. This chain uses TRBV7-2 with TRBJ2-1; D gene ambiguous. The CDR3 protein is CASSLGVGKHEQFF. The CDR3 DNA reads TGTGCCAGCAGCTTAGGTGTGGGGAAACATGAGCAGTTCTTC.